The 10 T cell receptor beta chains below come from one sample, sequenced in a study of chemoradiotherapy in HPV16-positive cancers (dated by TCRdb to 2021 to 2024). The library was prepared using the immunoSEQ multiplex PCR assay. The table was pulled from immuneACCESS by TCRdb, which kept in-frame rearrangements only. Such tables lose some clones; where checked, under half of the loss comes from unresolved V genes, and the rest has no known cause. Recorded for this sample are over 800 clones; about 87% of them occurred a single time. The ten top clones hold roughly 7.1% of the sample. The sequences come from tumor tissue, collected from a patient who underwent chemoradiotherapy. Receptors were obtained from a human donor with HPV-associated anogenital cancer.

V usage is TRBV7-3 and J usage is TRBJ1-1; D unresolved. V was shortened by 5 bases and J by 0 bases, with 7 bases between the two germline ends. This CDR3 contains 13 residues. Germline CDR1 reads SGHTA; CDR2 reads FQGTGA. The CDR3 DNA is TGTGCCAGCAGCCTAGCATTGAACACTGAAGCTTTCTTT. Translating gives CASSLALNTEAFF.

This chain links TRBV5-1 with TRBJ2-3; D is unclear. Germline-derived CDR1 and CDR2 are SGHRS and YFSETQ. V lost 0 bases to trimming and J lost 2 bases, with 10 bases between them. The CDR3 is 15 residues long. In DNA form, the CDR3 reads TGCGCCAGCAGCTTGGCAAAACTGATCACAGATACGCAGTATTTT. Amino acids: CASSLAKLITDTQYF.

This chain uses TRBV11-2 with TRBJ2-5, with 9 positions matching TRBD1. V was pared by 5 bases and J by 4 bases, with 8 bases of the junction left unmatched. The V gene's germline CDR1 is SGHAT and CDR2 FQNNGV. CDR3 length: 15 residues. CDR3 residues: CASSRGGQGRETQYF. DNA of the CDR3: TGTGCCAGCAGCAGGGGAGGACAGGGGCGAGAGACCCAGTACTTC.

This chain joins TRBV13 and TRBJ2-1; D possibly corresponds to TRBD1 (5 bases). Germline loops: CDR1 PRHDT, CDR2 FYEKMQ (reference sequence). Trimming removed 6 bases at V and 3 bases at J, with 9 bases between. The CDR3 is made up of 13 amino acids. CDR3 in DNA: TGTGCCAGCAGTTTGACAGACTACAATGAGCAGTTCTTC. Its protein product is CASSLTDYNEQFF.

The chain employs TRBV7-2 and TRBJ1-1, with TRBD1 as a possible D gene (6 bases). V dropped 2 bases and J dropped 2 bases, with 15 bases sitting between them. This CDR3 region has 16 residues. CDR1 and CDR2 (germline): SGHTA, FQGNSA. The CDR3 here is CASSLQLGRGNTEAFF. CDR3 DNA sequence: TGTGCCAGCAGCTTACAGCTCGGCAGGGGTAACACTGAAGCTTTCTTT.

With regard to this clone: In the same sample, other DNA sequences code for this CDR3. The CDR3 DNA follows: TGTGCCAGCAGTGAATGGCAGGGGAGCAATCAGCCCCAGCATTTT. Translation: CASSEWQGSNQPQHF. The chain joins TRBV2 to TRBJ1-5; D might be TRBD1 (6 bases). From germline, CDR1 is SNHLY and CDR2 FYNNEI. This CDR3 comprises 15 residues. V lost 2 bases, J lost 1 base, and 9 bases lay in between.

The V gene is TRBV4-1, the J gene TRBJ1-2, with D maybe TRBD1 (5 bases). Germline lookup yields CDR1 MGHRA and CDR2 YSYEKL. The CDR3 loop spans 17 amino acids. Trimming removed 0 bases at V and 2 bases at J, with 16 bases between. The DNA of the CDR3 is TGCGCCAGCAGCCAAGAAGGGACCGGGGCCGTCAACTATGGCTACACCTTC. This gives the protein CASSQEGTGAVNYGYTF.

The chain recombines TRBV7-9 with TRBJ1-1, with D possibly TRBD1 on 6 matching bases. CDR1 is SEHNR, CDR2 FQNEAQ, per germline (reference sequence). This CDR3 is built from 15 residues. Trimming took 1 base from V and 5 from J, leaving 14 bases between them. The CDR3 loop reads CASSLVLGARTEAFF. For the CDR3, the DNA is TGTGCCAGCAGCTTAGTGCTGGGGGCCAGGACTGAAGCTTTCTTT.

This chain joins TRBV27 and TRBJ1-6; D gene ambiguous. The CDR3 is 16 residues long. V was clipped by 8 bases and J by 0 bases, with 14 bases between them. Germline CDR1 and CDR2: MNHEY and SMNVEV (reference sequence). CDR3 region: CASSSIGSSYNSPLHF. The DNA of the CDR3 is TGTGCCAGCTCCTCTATAGGGAGCTCCTATAATTCACCCCTCCACTTT.

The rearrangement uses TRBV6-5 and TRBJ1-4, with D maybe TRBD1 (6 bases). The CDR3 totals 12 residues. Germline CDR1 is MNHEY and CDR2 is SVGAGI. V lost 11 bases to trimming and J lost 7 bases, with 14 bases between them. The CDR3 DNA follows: TGTGCCGTAAGGGGGGCCGGTGAAAAACTGTTTTTT. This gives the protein CAVRGAGEKLFF.